This T cell receptor (beta chain) derives from a study of shared clonotypes between healthy human individuals. As regards this clone: What it binds is unknown.

Study-wide results and caveats: The study generally estimated greater richness for naive than memory subsets.

The data were produced by immunoSEQ multiplex PCR, yet TCRdb's version contains in-frame clones alone and is incomplete. Among roughly 2,500,000 clones listed, roughly 93% were seen once. CDR3 length equals 15 residues. V was clipped by 4 bases and J by 4 bases, with 18 bases between them. From germline, CDR1 is SGHKS and CDR2 YYEKEE (reference sequence). What was sequenced was naive CD4+ T cells from PBMCs. This sample's subset: CD45RA+ positively selected. The chain couples TRBV5-5 to TRBJ2-7; no clear D. The source is a man aged 18 to 29 in good health. Some clones in this sample may be carry-over from other donors' samples. CDR3 nucleotide sequence: TGTGCCAGCAGCCCGGTTCCGACCTCCGGATACGAGCAGTACTTC. It specifies CASSPVPTSGYEQYF.